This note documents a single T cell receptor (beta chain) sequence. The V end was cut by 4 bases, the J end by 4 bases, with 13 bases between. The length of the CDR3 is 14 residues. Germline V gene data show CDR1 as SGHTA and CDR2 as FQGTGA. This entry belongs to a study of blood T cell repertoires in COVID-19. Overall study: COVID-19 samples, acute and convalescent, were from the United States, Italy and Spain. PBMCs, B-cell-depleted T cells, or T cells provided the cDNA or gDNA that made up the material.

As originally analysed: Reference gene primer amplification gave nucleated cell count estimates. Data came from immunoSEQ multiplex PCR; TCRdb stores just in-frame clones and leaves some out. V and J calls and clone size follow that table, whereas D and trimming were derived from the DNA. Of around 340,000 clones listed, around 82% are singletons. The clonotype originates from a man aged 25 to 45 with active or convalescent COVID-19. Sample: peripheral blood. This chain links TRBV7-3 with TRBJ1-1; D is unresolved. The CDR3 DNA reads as TGTGCCAGCAGCTCGGAGGTTTCGAGCACTGAAGCTTTCTTT. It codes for CASSSEVSSTEAFF.